This T cell receptor (beta chain) was observed in a study of brain metastases from non-small cell lung cancer. V lost 1 base and J lost 1, with 8 bases in between. Germline assignment: CDR1 SGHTA and CDR2 FQGNSA. The CDR3 has 15 residues. Whole-study results and caveats: T-cell infiltration was lower in brain metastases than primaries (P < 0.001). Brain metastases shared most TCR repertoire with primaries, with sparse T cells. In about 62% of brain metastases, T-cell clones were expanded compared with matched primary tumors.

Profiled with immunoSEQ multiplex PCR; TCRdb holds only in-frame clones, not every one. The table lists fewer than 4,500 clones, nearly 90% of them singletons, with more than 3% in the top ten. As for this clone: Antigen: not known.

Sequencing was done on a sample of primary lung tumor tissue. This chain uses TRBV7-2 with TRBJ2-1; no reliable D call. The sequence was collected from a donor aged 40 or older with non-small cell lung cancer. The DNA for the CDR3 is TGTGCCAGCAGCTTAGGTGTGGGTTCCTACAATGAGCAGTTCTTC. This translates into CASSLGVGSYNEQFF.